The 29 T cell receptor beta chains reported below all come from one sample, sequenced in a study of human T cells and chemical hapten exposure. Time point described: patch test 1, 2 weeks after DPC sensitization. The treatment: therapeutic diphenylcyclopropenone sensitization with weekly scalp DPC. Each CDR3 protein is one row after TCRdb ran MiXCR on the RACE reads. The sample carries under 120,000 distinct CDR3 sequences, approximately 9.9% recorded once. This material consisted of whole blood, taken in connection with sensitization to the hapten diphenylcyclopropenone (DPC). These receptors were taken from a woman in her 40s with alopecia areata. Some clones in this sample may be carry-over from other donors' samples.

The table lists this clonotype with many counts. J is TRBJ1-4 and V is TRBV3-1, with D perhaps TRBD1 (6 bases). Trimming pared 1 base from V and 13 bases from J, leaving 16 bases between. Germline V lookup: CDR1 LGHDT, CDR2 YNNKEL (reference sequence). The CDR3 is 14 amino acids. The CDR3 loop is CASSQGWPQGGLFF. In DNA form, the CDR3 reads TGTGCCAGCAGCCAAGGGTGGCCCCAAGGGGGACTGTTTTTT.

V gene TRBV11-2 combines with J gene TRBJ2-1, with D possibly TRBD2 on 6 matching bases. Germline CDR1 and CDR2: SGHAT and FQNNGV. The CDR3 length is 14 residues. V dropped 5 bases and J dropped 9 bases, with 17 bases sitting between them. CDR3 DNA sequence: TGTGCCAGCAGCCCAAGCCCGGGGGTGGGTGAGCAGTTCTTC. Translation gives CASSPSPGVGEQFF.

Of note for this clonotype: This could be a read error, since a much larger clone is one nucleotide away. This rearrangement joins TRBV7-2 to TRBJ1-1; 7 positions agree with TRBD1. CDR1 is SGHTA, CDR2 FQGNSA, per germline. CDR3 length: 15 residues. The CDR3 here is CASRLDVQGDTEAFF. The CDR3 bases are TGTGCCAGCAGATTAGATGTGCAGGGGGACACTGAAGCTTTCTTT. Supplemented by reference TRBV7-2 and TRBJ1-1, the full variable domain reads GAGVSQSPSNKVTEKGKDVELRCDPISGHTALYWYRQSLGQGLEFLIYFQGNSAPDKSGLPSDRFSAERTGGSVSTLTIQRTQQEDSAVYLCASRLDVQGDTEAFFGQGTRLTVV.

The chain recombines TRBV2 with TRBJ2-1; D not resolved. V dropped 3 bases and J dropped 10 bases, with 13 bases sitting between them. From germline, CDR1 is SNHLY and CDR2 FYNNEI. The CDR3 is 13 amino acids. The CDR3 DNA sequence: TGTGCCAGCAGTGATACCGGGTCGGGCGAGCAGTTCTTC. Translated, it gives CASSDTGSGEQFF.

This clonotype was counted ten times or more. V gene TRBV7-9 combines with J gene TRBJ2-3; D is unclear. Germline V lookup: CDR1 SEHNR, CDR2 FQNEAQ (reference sequence). The CDR3 spans 12 residues. V gave up 5 bases and J gave up 6 bases, with 9 bases separating them. CDR3 sequence: CASSPIGDTQYF. CDR3 in DNA: TGTGCCAGCAGCCCTATCGGCGATACGCAGTATTTT.

V and J are TRBV7-2 and TRBJ2-2, with D perhaps TRBD2 (5 bases). This CDR3 comprises 14 residues. With 7 bases removed from V and 5 bases from J, the gap between germline ends came to 14 bases. The germline gives CDR1 SGHTA, CDR2 FQGNSA. CDR3 in DNA: TGTGCCAGCACCCAAAGGGAGAGGACCGGGGAGCTGTTTTTT. Its translation: CASTQRERTGELFF.

This chain connects TRBV4-1 to TRBJ2-1; D gene unclear. The CDR3 is 13 residues long. Germline-derived CDR1 and CDR2 are MGHRA and YSYEKL. V shed 4 bases and J shed 4 bases, with 8 bases lying between them. The CDR3 DNA reads TGCGCCAGCAGCCCCATCTCGTACAATGAGCAGTTCTTC. Amino acid sequence: CASSPISYNEQFF.

This clonotype was detected ten times or more. This sequence joins TRBV10-3 and TRBJ2-5; a weak D match, TRBD2 (5 bases). Deletions cut 6 bases from V and 5 bases from J, with 13 bases between. Germline V lookup: CDR1 ENHRY, CDR2 SYGVKD. The CDR3 consists of 13 residues. CDR3 nucleotides: TGTGCCATCAGGTCGGGGAATTGGGAGACCCAGTACTTC. Its protein is CAIRSGNWETQYF.

The chain has TRBV24-1 and TRBJ2-3; the match to TRBD2 covers 8 bases. The CDR3 is 15 amino acids. From germline, CDR1 is KGHDR and CDR2 SFDVKD. The ends lost 3 bases at V and 0 bases at J; junction bases unmatched: 1. The CDR3 nucleotides read TGTGCCACCAGTGATCCTAGCGGGAGCACAGATACGCAGTATTTT. Residues: CATSDPSGSTDTQYF.

With respect to this clonotype: A much larger clone sits a single nucleotide away, making a read error possible. The genes are TRBV27 and TRBJ2-7; perhaps TRBD2 as D (5 bases). This CDR3 comprises 14 residues. Germline V gene sequence: CDR1 MNHEY, CDR2 SMNVEV (reference sequence). V gave up 8 bases and J gave up 2 bases, with 16 bases separating them. The DNA of the CDR3 is TGTGCCAGCCGGCTTTTACGGGGTCCCTACGAGCAGTACTTC. Amino acid sequence: CASRLLRGPYEQYF.

There are a few counts of this clonotype. The rearrangement joins TRBV5-4 to TRBJ2-5; 13 positions match TRBD2. Trimming cost V 3 bases and J 1 base; bases outside gene matches: 3. CDR3 length equals 16 residues. Germline V gene data show CDR1 as SGHNT and CDR2 as YYREEE (reference sequence). CDR3 DNA sequence: TGTGCCAGCAGCTCGAGACTAGCGGGAGGCCAAGAGACCCAGTACTTC. It specifies CASSSRLAGGQETQYF.

This clonotype was counted between two and nine times. The V gene is TRBV29-1, the J gene TRBJ2-5; 7 nucleotides line up with TRBD1. This CDR3 spans 14 amino acids. Germline lookup yields CDR1 SQVTM and CDR2 ANQGSEA. V lost 7 bases and J lost 5; bases outside the gene matches: 13. The CDR3 reads CSAEVGRGSETQYF. CDR3 coding DNA: TGCAGCGCCGAGGTCGGCAGGGGGTCGGAGACCCAGTACTTC.

This clonotype was counted ten times or more. The chain combines TRBV12-3 or TRBV12-4 with TRBJ2-1, with a tentative D call TRBD1 (6 bases). The V end was cut by 1 base, the J end by 7 bases, with 17 bases between. The CDR3 extends over 16 amino acids. The CDR3 DNA sequence: TGTGCCAGCAGTTTAGGACACAGGGCTGGCTCGAATGAGCAGTTCTTC. Protein sequence: CASSLGHRAGSNEQFF.

Details on this clonotype: A clone one base away is much larger, so this may be a read error. V is TRBV16 and J is TRBJ1-5; tentatively, D is TRBD1 (5 bases). Germline CDR1 KGHSY, CDR2 FQNENV. The CDR3 spans 14 residues. The CDR3: CANSQDSSNQPQHF. The CDR3 nucleotides are TGTGCCAACAGCCAAGACAGTAGCAATCAGCCCCAGCATTTT.

This clonotype was counted ten times or more. The chain employs TRBV2 and TRBJ2-1, with 7 bases fitting TRBD1. The CDR3 consists of 16 residues. The germline V gene has CDR1 SNHLY and CDR2 FYNNEI. Trimming at V came to 2 bases and at J to 4 bases, leaving 8 bases not matched to a gene. CDR3 bases: TGTGCCAGCAGTGAACCTCCGGGGACAGCTTACAATGAGCAGTTCTTC. Protein sequence: CASSEPPGTAYNEQFF.

This clonotype has at least ten counts. This sequence joins TRBV3-1 and TRBJ2-7; 7 nucleotides align to TRBD1. V trimming: 1 base; J trimming: 6 bases; junction bases outside the gene matches: 6. CDR3 size: 14 residues. Germline loops: CDR1 LGHDT, CDR2 YNNKEL (reference sequence). The CDR3 nucleotides read TGTGCCAGCAGCCAAGTGTCAGGGGGAACCGAGCAGTACTTC. This gives the protein CASSQVSGGTEQYF.

In its sample, this clonotype was seen many times. The chain recombines TRBV20-1 with TRBJ2-3; tentative D call: TRBD2 (7 bases). CDR3 length: 16 amino acids. V shed 5 bases and J shed 1 base, with 19 bases lying between them. Germline loops: CDR1 DFQATT, CDR2 SNEGSKA (reference sequence). The CDR3 region has the DNA TGCAGTGCTCGAGGGGGGGCCCGGTTTGGCACAGATACGCAGTATTTT. Protein: CSARGGARFGTDTQYF.

This clonotype was picked up a small number of times. This sequence joins TRBV27 and TRBJ2-1, with 8 bases that match TRBD2. Per germline, CDR1 MNHEY and CDR2 SMNVEV (reference sequence). CDR3 length: 17 residues. Unmatched junction bases numbered 19, after V lost 6 bases and J lost 9 bases. The CDR3 here is CASRVLAGLQSGGEQFF. CDR3 bases: TGTGCCAGCAGAGTCCTAGCGGGCCTCCAATCGGGGGGTGAGCAGTTCTTC.

This clonotype was recorded many times. V usage is TRBV27 and J usage is TRBJ2-3; D remains ambiguous. V shed 5 bases and J shed 3 bases, with 18 bases lying between them. Germline loops: CDR1 MNHEY, CDR2 SMNVEV (reference sequence). The CDR3 totals 16 residues. CDR3 DNA sequence: TGTGCCAGCAGTCCCCTCTCGGCAGTGAGGACAGATACGCAGTATTTT. It specifies CASSPLSAVRTDTQYF.

This chain links TRBV29-1 with TRBJ2-7; no clear D. The CDR3 loop spans 13 amino acids. V shed 4 bases and J shed 7 bases, with 17 bases lying between them. The V gene's germline CDR1 is SQVTM and CDR2 ANQGSEA. For the CDR3, the DNA is TGCAGCGTTGCAGGCGGTCGGGTGAGAGAGCAGTACTTC. Translating gives CSVAGGRVREQYF.

This clonotype was seen only a few times. The chain joins TRBV7-2 to TRBJ2-3; D possibly corresponds to TRBD1 (5 bases). In germline, CDR1 is SGHTA, CDR2 FQGNSA. Deletions cut 2 bases from V and 2 bases from J, with 8 bases between. This CDR3 comprises 14 residues. CDR3 amino acids: CASSLTRDTDTQYF. The DNA of the CDR3 is TGTGCCAGCAGCTTAACCAGGGACACAGATACGCAGTATTTT.

This clonotype was recorded many times. V is TRBV29-1 and J is TRBJ1-2; 9 nucleotides match TRBD1. Trimming cost V 6 bases and J 4 bases; bases outside gene matches: 9. Germline-derived CDR1 and CDR2 are SQVTM and ANQGSEA. CDR3 size: 14 residues. CDR3 loop: CSVAAGTGSYGYTF. DNA for the CDR3: TGCAGCGTAGCCGCCGGGACAGGGAGCTATGGCTACACCTTC. Full variable domain (missing parts from reference TRBV29-1 and TRBJ1-2): SAVISQKPSRDICQRGTSLTIQCQVDSQVTMMFWYRQQPGQSLTLIATANQGSEATYESGFVIDKFPISRPNLTFSTLTVSNMSPEDSSIYLCSVAAGTGSYGYTFGSGTRLTVV.

CDR3 protein: CASSQESGNYEQYF. CDR3 bases: TGCGCCAGCAGCCAAGAGTCGGGCAACTACGAGCAGTACTTC. The rearrangement joins TRBV4-3 to TRBJ2-7; unclear D gene. Per the germline V gene, CDR1 is LGHNA and CDR2 is YSLEER. This CDR3 comprises 14 residues. V was trimmed by 0 bases and J by 3 bases, leaving 9 bases between them.

This clonotype showed up just a few times. The gene calls are TRBV29-1 and TRBJ2-7; a possible D gene is TRBD2 (5 bases). Germline CDR1 SQVTM, CDR2 ANQGSEA. The CDR3 loop spans 12 amino acids. The germline V and J ends were trimmed by 4 bases and 1 base, with 8 bases remaining between them. The CDR3 protein is CSVGPGSYEQYF. The CDR3 nucleotides read TGCAGCGTTGGGCCGGGGTCCTACGAGCAGTACTTC.

This CDR3 reads CASSPSVGTAGERPNYGYTF. The CDR3 region has the DNA TGTGCCAGCTCACCTTCGGTCGGGACAGCCGGAGAGCGACCTAACTATGGCTACACCTTC. The chain couples TRBV18 to TRBJ1-2; 7 nucleotides align to TRBD1. The length of the CDR3 is 20 residues. The germline CDR1 and CDR2 sequences are KGHSH and LQKENI. Germline trimming cut 3 bases from V and 0 bases from J; bases unmatched to any gene: 19. Combining the CDR3 with reference TRBV18 and TRBJ1-2 gives the whole variable domain NAGVMQNPRHLVRRRGQEARLRCSPMKGHSHVYWYRQLPEEGLKFMVYLQKENIIDESGMPKERFSAEFPKEGPSILRIQQVVRGDSAAYFCASSPSVGTAGERPNYGYTFGSGTRLTVV.

This clonotype has just a few counts. The V gene is TRBV19, the J gene TRBJ1-1; no reliable D call. Germline-derived CDR1 and CDR2 are LNHDA and SQIVND (reference sequence). This CDR3 contains 12 residues. V lost 0 bases, J lost 8 bases, and 7 bases lay in between. The chain's CDR3 is CASSIDLREAFF. The DNA of the CDR3 is TGTGCCAGTAGTATAGATCTCAGGGAAGCTTTCTTT.

This clonotype was seen ten or more times. This sequence joins TRBV18 and TRBJ1-6; D unclear. The CDR3 is made up of 16 amino acids. Germline lookup yields CDR1 KGHSH and CDR2 LQKENI. Between the trimmed V and J ends, which lost 1 base and 0 bases, there was a span of 7 bases. In DNA form, the CDR3 reads TGTGCCAGCTCACCACTTGGGAGCTCCTATAATTCACCCCTCCACTTT. This sequence encodes CASSPLGSSYNSPLHF.

This clonotype has just a few counts. The V call is TRBV4-2, the J call TRBJ1-6; no definite D call. V was pared by 2 bases and J by 3 bases, with 8 bases between. Per germline, CDR1 LGHNA and CDR2 YNFKEQ. The CDR3 is made up of 15 amino acids. The CDR3 loop reads CASSQQVNYNSPLHF. CDR3 DNA: TGTGCCAGCAGCCAACAGGTCAACTATAATTCACCCCTCCACTTT.

This clonotype has at least ten counts. This sequence joins TRBV27 and TRBJ2-1; the match to TRBD2 covers 7 bases. CDR1 MNHEY and CDR2 SMNVEV come from the germline V gene (reference sequence). The V segment lost 5 bases and the J segment 4 bases; nucleotides outside the gene matches: 14. The CDR3 spans 17 residues. The CDR3 spells CASSALAGVLVYNEQFF. The CDR3 coding sequence is TGTGCCAGCAGTGCCTTGGCGGGGGTCCTAGTTTACAATGAGCAGTTCTTC.